This T cell receptor beta chain was profiled in a study of T-cell memory formation after mild COVID-19. Whole-study results and caveats: Pre-infection memory held some responding clones, suggesting pre-existing cross-reactive T cells responded. Later expanders leaned toward CD4+, whereas clones contracting from day 15 to 85 were balanced CD4/CD8. Largely, contracting CD4+ clones fell within CM and EM, and contracting CD8+ clones within EMRA.

This clonotype has only a few counts. No antigen is known for it. The CDR3 has 14 residues. Per germline, CDR1 SGHVS and CDR2 FNYEAQ. Between the trimmed V and J ends, which lost 5 bases and 9 bases, there was a span of 17 bases. 5'RACE, which relied on constant-segment primers, yielded TCR alpha and TCR beta cDNA libraries carrying sample barcodes and UMIs. MiXCR was run by TCRdb on the 5' RACE reads, yielding one entry per CDR3 protein. The sample records under 550,000 distinct CDR3 sequences, about 18% being singletons. The sequence was collected from an adult woman who had mild COVID-19 (a few samples of this study predate the infection). Cell type and time point are not known. The genes are TRBV7-6 and TRBJ2-1; D not certain. The sequenced material came from PBMCs or a T cell subset sorted from them (not recorded which). The DNA for the CDR3 is TGTGCCAGCAGCGCCTTCGATGAGTACCCTGAGCAGTTCTTC. Protein product: CASSAFDEYPEQFF.